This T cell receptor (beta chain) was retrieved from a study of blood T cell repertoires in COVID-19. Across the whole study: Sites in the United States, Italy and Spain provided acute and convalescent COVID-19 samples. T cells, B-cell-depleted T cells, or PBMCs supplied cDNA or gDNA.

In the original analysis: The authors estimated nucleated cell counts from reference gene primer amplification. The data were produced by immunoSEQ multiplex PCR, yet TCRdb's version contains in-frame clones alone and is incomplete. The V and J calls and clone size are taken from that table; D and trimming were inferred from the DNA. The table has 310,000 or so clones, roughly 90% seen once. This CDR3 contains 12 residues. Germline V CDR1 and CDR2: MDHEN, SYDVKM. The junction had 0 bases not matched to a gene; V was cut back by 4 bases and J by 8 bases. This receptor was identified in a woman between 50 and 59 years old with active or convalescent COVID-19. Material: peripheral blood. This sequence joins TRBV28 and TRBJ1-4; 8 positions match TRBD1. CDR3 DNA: TGTGCCAGCAGTTGGACAGGGGAAAAACTGTTTTTT. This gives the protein CASSWTGEKLFF.